A single sample gave rise to the 3 T cell receptor beta chains below, sequenced in a study of blood T cell repertoires in COVID-19. Clones were read by immunoSEQ multiplex PCR, and TCRdb kept only the in-frame ones, dropping some. The sample yields 250,000 to 300,000 clones, approximately 90% seen once. The specimen sequenced was peripheral blood. Every receptor here comes from a woman in her forties or fifties who had recovered from COVID-19.

This clone has only a few counts. CDR3 in DNA: TGTGCCAGTAGTATCGGCTCACATTACGGGGGAGGCTACGAGCAGTACTTC. Translated: CASSIGSHYGGGYEQYF. The rearrangement links TRBV19 to TRBJ2-7; perhaps TRBD2 as D (6 bases). This CDR3 has 17 residues. Germline V gives CDR1 LNHDA, CDR2 SQIVND (reference sequence). V lost 3 bases, J lost 3 bases, and 21 bases lay in between.

The chain joins TRBV19 to TRBJ2-7; 9 bases map to TRBD1. The trim removed 3 bases at V and 9 bases at J, leaving 12 bases unmatched. Per the germline V gene, CDR1 is LNHDA and CDR2 is SQIVND (reference sequence). This CDR3 spans 15 amino acids. CDR3 residues: CASSISPGQGGVQYF. CDR3 DNA: TGTGCCAGTAGTATCTCTCCGGGACAGGGCGGCGTGCAGTACTTC.

This sequence joins TRBV7-9 and TRBJ1-1, with D possibly matching TRBD1 (5 bases). CDR1 SEHNR and CDR2 FQNEAQ come from the germline V gene (reference sequence). The CDR3 extends over 15 amino acids. Trimming stripped 0 bases from V and 7 bases from J, with 15 bases between. This chain's CDR3 is CASSLALLIRVEAFF. CDR3 DNA sequence: TGTGCCAGCAGCTTAGCGTTACTAATCAGGGTTGAAGCTTTCTTT.